This is a list of T cell receptor beta chains from one sample in a study of cytomegalovirus exposure and HLA in healthy donors. Measured with immunoSEQ multiplex PCR; TCRdb has only the in-frame clones, and not every one. Of around 160,000 clones in the sample, about 80% are singletons; the top ten hold roughly 1%. Sequencing input: PBMCs. The receptors were sampled from a middle-aged woman in good health and CMV-seronegative. The CDR3 runs from the conserved cysteine through the conserved F or W. D genes are given only for firm matches. Clone size is given for some rows only: seen once, a few or many times, or a class if the clone is expanded.

j_call,d_call,v_call,clone_size,cdr3_nt,cdr3_aa
TRBJ2-1,TRBD2,TRBV10-1,-,TGCGCCAGCAGTGCTAGCGGGAGGGCCTGCGCCTACAATGAGCAGTTCTTC,CASSASGRACAYNEQFF
TRBJ1-5,-,TRBV27,-,TGTGCCAGCAGTCTCGGACGGGGGGGTGATCAGCCCCAGCATTTT,CASSLGRGGDQPQHF
TRBJ1-4,-,TRBV2,-,TGTGCCAGCTCCCCCGAGTCGGGGGAAAAACTGTTTTTT,CASSPESGEKLFF
TRBJ2-1,TRBD1,TRBV11-2,-,TGTGCCAGCAGCTTTCGAGGGGGCAATGACCACAATGAGCAGTTCTTC,CASSFRGGNDHNEQFF
TRBJ1-2,-,TRBV5-1,few,TGCGCCAGCAGCTACGACGGGGACACTCTCGACTATGGCTACACCTTC,CASSYDGDTLDYGYTF
TRBJ2-6,-,TRBV30,few,TGTGCCTGGAGTCAGGAGGAGGGGACCGGGGCCAACGTCCTGACTTTC,CAWSQEEGTGANVLTF
TRBJ2-4,-,TRBV4-2,-,TGTGCCAGCAGCCGTTCTTTACAGGAGTTAGCCAAAAACATTCAGTACTTC,CASSRSLQELAKNIQYF
TRBJ2-7,TRBD2,TRBV10-3,-,TGTGCCATCAGGACTAGCGGCTCCTACGAGCAGTACTTC,CAIRTSGSYEQYF
TRBJ2-7,TRBD2,TRBV2,few,TGTGCCAGCAGTGAGATGGGACTAGCGGTTTCCTACGAGCAGTACTTC,CASSEMGLAVSYEQYF
TRBJ2-1,TRBD2,TRBV6-6,few,TGTGCCAGCAGTTACCACCTGGGCGGGAGGGCCCCTGAGCAGTTCTTC,CASSYHLGGRAPEQFF
TRBJ2-7,TRBD2,TRBV25-1,-,TGTGCCAGCCATGGTAGTAGCGGGAGGACGATTTCGGACGAGCAGTACTTC,CASHGSSGRTISDEQYF